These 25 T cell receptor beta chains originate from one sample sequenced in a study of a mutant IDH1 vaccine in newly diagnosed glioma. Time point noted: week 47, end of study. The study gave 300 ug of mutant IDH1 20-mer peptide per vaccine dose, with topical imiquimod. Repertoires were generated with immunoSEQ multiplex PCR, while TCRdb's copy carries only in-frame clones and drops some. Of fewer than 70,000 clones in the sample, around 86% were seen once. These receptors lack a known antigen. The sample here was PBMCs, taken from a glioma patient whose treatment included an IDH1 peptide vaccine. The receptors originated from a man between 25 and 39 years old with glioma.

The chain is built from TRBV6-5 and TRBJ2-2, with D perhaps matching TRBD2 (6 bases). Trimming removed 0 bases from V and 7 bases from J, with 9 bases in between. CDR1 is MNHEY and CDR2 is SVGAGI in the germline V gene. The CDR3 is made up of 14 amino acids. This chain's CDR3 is CASSYSTRSGELFF. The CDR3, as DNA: TGTGCCAGCAGTTACTCGACTAGGAGCGGGGAGCTGTTTTTT.

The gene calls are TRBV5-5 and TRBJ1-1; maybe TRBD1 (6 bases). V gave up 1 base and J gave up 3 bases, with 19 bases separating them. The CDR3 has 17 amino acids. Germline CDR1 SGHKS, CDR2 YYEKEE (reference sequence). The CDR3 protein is CASSLRGAGSLDTEAFF. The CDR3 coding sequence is TGTGCCAGCAGCTTGCGGGGGGCTGGAAGTCTGGACACTGAAGCTTTCTTT. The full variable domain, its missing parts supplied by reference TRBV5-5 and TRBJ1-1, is DAGVTQSPTHLIKTRGQQVTLRCSPISGHKSVSWYQQVLGQGPQFIFQYYEKEERGRGNFPDRFSARQFPNYSSELNVNALLLGDSALYLCASSLRGAGSLDTEAFFGQGTRLTVV.

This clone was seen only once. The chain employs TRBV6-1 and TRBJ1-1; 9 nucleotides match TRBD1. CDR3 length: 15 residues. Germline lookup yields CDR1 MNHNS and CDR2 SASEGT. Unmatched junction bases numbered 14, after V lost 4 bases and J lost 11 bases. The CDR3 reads CASSGDRVGSAEAFF. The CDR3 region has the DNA TGTGCCAGCAGTGGGGACAGGGTGGGCAGTGCGGAGGCTTTCTTT.

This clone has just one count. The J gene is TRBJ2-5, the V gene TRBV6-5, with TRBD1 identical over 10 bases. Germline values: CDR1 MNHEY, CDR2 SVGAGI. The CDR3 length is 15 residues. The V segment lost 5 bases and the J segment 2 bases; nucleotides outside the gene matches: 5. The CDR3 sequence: CASSPDRGFQETQYF. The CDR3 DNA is TGTGCCAGCAGTCCGGACAGGGGGTTTCAAGAGACCCAGTACTTC.

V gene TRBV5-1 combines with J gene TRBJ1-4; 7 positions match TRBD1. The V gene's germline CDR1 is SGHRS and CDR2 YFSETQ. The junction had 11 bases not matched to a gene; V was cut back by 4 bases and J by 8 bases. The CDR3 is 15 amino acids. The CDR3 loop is CASSLTGIVYEKLFF. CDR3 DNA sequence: TGCGCCAGCAGCCTGACAGGGATCGTTTACGAAAAACTGTTTTTT.

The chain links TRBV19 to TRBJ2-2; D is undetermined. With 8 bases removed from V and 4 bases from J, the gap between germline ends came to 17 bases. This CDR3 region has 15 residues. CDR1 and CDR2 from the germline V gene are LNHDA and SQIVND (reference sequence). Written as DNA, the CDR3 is TGTGCCAGTGGTTCGCCAGCGCCGAGCACCGGGGAGCTGTTTTTT. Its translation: CASGSPAPSTGELFF.

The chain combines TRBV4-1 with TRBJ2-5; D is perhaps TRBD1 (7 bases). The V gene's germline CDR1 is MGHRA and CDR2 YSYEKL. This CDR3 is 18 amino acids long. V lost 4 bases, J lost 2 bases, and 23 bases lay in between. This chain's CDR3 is CASSRSGLQGVKQETQYF. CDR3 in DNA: TGCGCCAGCAGCCGAAGCGGGTTGCAGGGGGTTAAGCAAGAGACCCAGTACTTC.

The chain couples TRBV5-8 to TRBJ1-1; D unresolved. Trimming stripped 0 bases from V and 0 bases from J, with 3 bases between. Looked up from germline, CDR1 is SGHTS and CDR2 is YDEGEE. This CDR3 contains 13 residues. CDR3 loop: CASSLGVNTEAFF. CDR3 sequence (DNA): TGTGCCAGCAGCTTGGGGGTGAACACTGAAGCTTTCTTT.

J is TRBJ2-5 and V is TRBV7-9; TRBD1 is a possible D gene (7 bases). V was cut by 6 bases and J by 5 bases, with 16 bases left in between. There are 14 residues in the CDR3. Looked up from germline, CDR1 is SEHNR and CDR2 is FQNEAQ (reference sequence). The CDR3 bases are TGTGCCAGCAGTACGACAGGGAGGCTGGAGACCCAGTACTTC. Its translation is CASSTTGRLETQYF.

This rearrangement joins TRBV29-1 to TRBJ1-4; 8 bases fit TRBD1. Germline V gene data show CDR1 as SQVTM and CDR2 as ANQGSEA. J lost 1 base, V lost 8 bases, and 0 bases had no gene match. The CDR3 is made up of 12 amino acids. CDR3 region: CSTGGTNEKLFF. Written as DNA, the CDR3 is TGCAGCACAGGGGGAACTAATGAAAAACTGTTTTTT.

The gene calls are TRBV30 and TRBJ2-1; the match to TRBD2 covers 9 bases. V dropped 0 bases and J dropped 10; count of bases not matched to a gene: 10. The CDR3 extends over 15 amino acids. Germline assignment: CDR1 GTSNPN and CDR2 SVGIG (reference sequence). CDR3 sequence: CAWSVTSGGPYEQFF. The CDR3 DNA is TGTGCCTGGAGTGTTACGAGCGGGGGGCCATACGAGCAGTTCTTC.

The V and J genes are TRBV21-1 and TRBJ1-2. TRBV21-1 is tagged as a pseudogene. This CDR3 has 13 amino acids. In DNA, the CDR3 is TGTGCCAGCAGCAAAAAAAGAACGGATGGCTACACCTTC. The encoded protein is CASSKKRTDGYTF.

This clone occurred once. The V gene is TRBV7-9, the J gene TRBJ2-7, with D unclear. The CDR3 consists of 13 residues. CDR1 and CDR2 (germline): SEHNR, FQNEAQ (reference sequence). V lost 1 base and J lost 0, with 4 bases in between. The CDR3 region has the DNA TGTGCCAGCAGCTTAGATAGCTCCTACGAGCAGTACTTC. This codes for CASSLDSSYEQYF.

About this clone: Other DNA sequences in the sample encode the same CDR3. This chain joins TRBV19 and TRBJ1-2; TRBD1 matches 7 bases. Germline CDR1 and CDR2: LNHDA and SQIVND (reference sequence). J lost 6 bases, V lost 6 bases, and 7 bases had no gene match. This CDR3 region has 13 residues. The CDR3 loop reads CASSQSRGDGYTF. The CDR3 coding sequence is TGTGCCAGTAGCCAGTCCAGGGGGGATGGCTACACCTTC. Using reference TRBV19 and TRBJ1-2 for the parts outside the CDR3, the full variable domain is DGGITQSPKYLFRKEGQNVTLSCEQNLNHDAMYWYRQDPGQGLRLIYYSQIVNDFQKGDIAEGYSVSREKKESFPLTVTSAQKNPTAFYLCASSQSRGDGYTFGSGTRLTVV.

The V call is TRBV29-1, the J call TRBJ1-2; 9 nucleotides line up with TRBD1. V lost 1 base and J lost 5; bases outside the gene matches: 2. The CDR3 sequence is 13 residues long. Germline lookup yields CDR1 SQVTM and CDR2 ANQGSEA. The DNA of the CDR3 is TGCAGCGTTGAAGGCGACAGGGGGTATGGCTACACCTTC. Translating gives CSVEGDRGYGYTF. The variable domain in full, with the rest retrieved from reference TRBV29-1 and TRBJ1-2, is SAVISQKPSRDICQRGTSLTIQCQVDSQVTMMFWYRQQPGQSLTLIATANQGSEATYESGFVIDKFPISRPNLTFSTLTVSNMSPEDSSIYLCSVEGDRGYGYTFGSGTRLTVV.

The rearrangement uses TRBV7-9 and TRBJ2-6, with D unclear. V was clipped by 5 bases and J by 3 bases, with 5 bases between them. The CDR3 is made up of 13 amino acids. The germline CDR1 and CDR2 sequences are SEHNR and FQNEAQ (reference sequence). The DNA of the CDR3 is TGTGCCAGCAGCGCCAGTGGGGCCAACGTCCTGACTTTC. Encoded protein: CASSASGANVLTF.

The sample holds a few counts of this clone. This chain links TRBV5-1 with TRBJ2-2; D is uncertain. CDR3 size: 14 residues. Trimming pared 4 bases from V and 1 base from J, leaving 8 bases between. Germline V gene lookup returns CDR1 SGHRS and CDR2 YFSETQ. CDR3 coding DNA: TGCGCCAGCAGCGCAAACAGGAACACCGGGGAGCTGTTTTTT. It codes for CASSANRNTGELFF.

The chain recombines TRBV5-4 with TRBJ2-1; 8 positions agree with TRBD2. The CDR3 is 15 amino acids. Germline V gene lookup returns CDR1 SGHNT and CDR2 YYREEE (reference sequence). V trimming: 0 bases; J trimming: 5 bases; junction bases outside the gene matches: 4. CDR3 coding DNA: TGTGCCAGCAGCTTGGCGGGGGGGCCCAACAATGAGCAGTTCTTC. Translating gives CASSLAGGPNNEQFF.

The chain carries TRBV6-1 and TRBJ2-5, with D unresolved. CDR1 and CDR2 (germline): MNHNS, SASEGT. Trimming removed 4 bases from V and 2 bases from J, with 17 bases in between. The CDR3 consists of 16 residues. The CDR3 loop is CASSVFFAEQQETQYF. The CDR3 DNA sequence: TGTGCCAGCAGTGTTTTTTTCGCAGAGCAACAAGAGACCCAGTACTTC.

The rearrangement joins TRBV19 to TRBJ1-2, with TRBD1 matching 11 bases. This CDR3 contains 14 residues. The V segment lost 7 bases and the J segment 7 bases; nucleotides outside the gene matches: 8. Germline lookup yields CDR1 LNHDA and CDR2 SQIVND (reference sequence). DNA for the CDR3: TGTGCCAGTACTTGGACAGGGGGCACGATTGGCTACACCTTC. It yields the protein CASTWTGGTIGYTF.

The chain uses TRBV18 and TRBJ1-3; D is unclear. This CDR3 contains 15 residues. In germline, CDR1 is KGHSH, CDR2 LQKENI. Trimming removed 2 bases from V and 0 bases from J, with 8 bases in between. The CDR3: CASSPSGVSGNTIYF. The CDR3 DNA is TGTGCCAGCTCACCAAGCGGTGTCTCTGGAAACACCATATATTTT.

CDR3 coding DNA: TGCAGCGTTGAAGATCAGGGGAGTGAGTACGAGCAGTACTTC. This encodes CSVEDQGSEYEQYF. The chain employs TRBV29-1 and TRBJ2-7, with D maybe TRBD1 (6 bases). Germline lookup yields CDR1 SQVTM and CDR2 ANQGSEA. The CDR3 totals 14 residues. The V end lost 0 bases, the J end lost 4 bases, and 13 bases lay between the germline ends.

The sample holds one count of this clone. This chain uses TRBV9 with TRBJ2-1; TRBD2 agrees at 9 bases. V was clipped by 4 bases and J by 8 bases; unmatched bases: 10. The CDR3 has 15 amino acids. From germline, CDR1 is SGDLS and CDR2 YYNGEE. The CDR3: CASSRRGGSFDEQFF. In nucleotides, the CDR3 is TGTGCCAGCAGCAGGCGGGGGGGCAGTTTCGATGAGCAGTTCTTC. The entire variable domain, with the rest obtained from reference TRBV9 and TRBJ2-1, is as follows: DSGVTQTPKHLITATGQRVTLRCSPRSGDLSVYWYQQSLDQGLQFLIQYYNGEERAKGNILERFSAQQFPDLHSELNLSSLELGDSALYFCASSRRGGSFDEQFFGPGTRLTVL.

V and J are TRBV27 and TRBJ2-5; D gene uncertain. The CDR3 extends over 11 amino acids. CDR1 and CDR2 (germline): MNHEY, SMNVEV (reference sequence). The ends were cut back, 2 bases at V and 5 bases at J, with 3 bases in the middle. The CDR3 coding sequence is TGTGCCAGCAGTTTAAGGGAGACCCAGTACTTC. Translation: CASSLRETQYF.

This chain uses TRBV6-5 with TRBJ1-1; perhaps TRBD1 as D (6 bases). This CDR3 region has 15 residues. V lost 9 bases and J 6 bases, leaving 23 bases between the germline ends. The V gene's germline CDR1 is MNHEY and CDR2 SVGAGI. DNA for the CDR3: TGTGCCAGTGTACAATGGCAGGGGCCCATCCCTGAAGCTTTCTTT. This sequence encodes CASVQWQGPIPEAFF.